This T cell receptor beta chain was sequenced in a study of post-analysis software for immune sequencing data. Looking at the study overall: The courses of disease that were included comprised relapsing-remitting, secondary progressive and progressive-relapsing multiple sclerosis. Study-wide findings and caveats: Controls' normalized Chao1 diversity significantly exceeded that of multiple sclerosis patients. Patients showed TRBV5-6, TRBV5-1 and TRBV20-1 among 4 or 5 TRBV segments more frequent than in controls.

Tagging with unique molecular identifiers was a feature of the TCR beta cDNA libraries. From the PCR reads, TCRdb called clonotypes with MiXCR, one entry per CDR3 protein. In the table there are more than 500,000 distinct CDR3 sequences, around a third of which are singletons. This clonotype was counted between two and nine times. Its antigen is undetermined. This CDR3 comprises 13 residues. Looked up from germline, CDR1 is DFQATT and CDR2 is SNEGSKA (reference sequence). Trimming removed 6 bases from V and 5 bases from J, with 16 bases in between. This clonotype originated in a girl aged 2-17 years with multiple sclerosis. Sequences were obtained from blood. The chain joins TRBV20-1 to TRBJ1-2; no definite D call. In DNA, the CDR3 is TGCAGTGCCCGAGCCCCCCCTTCTTATGGCTACACCTTC. This sequence encodes CSARAPPSYGYTF.